Below, one T cell receptor (beta chain) is given with its context. The antigen it recognizes is unknown. Nothing much larger sits one base from this clone, and base qualities are not available. The record originates from a study of cytomegalovirus exposure and HLA in healthy donors (TCRdb year 2017). Looking at the study overall: An earlier analysis of approximately 640 of the donors reported 250 to 300 Gb of sequence data and roughly 100 million unique TCR beta sequences from 150 million to 200 million T cells. Approximately 330 gigabases of sequencing data and around 80 million unique TCR sequences made up an early release that covered under 750 HLA-typed donors. Among the roughly 400 genotyped donors, approximately 77% belonged to the genetic ancestry cluster associated with self-reported Caucasian donors. The aim of the study was to test whether cataloging public T cell receptors could identify signatures of past pathogen exposure. Using immunosequencing, the study profiled T cell repertoires from 500 to 800 subjects and related those repertoires to cytomegalovirus serostatus. Besides the first cohort of 666 subjects, a separate validation cohort made up of over 95 different subjects was used. To predict cytomegalovirus infection status, the study combined high-throughput TCR immunosequencing, statistical association of individual TCRs with disease status, and machine learning. A later analysis re-analyzed previously published TCR beta repertoires from 600 to 850 donors and added high-resolution HLA genotyping to study TCR occurrence patterns. Rather than drawing on any new phenotypic data, the later analysis identified candidate immune exposures from TCR beta sequences and the way those sequences occurred across donors. In an earlier analysis of over 550 of the donors, high-throughput TCR beta sequencing was used to judge whether each TCR beta V gene segment behaved as functional or pseudogenic. Donor age, sex, ethnicity and CMV serostatus were collected together with the repertoire data. Genome-wide SNP genotypes for about three fifths of the roughly 700 donors were used in a later genetic analysis, which treated that subset as a discovery cohort. All discovery cohort repertoires had been generated on a single sequencing platform. Class I and class II HLA loci were covered by the typing at four-digit resolution. The number of typed donors differed by locus: about 629-630 for A, B, C, DRB1 and DQB1; some 500 for DQA1; 600 to 610 for DPA1; and roughly 450 for DPB1. Four or five DR-DQ haplotypes were treated as single units for association and clustering because of strong linkage in the cohort. Among some 410 genotyped donors of the cohort, an average of approximately 220,000 unique TCR beta nucleotide sequences was sequenced per donor, of which 15% to 20% were non-productive.

CDR1 and CDR2 (SQVTM, ANQGSEA) derive from the germline V gene. The junction shows trimming of 4 bases on V and 4 bases on J, plus 16 bases between the germline ends. The cysteine opens and the phenylalanine closes a CDR3 of 14 amino acids. Kept here is only the CDR3 DNA, which spans 42 bases and is read in frame from base 1. The paper's findings and limits, for the study overall: Specific HLA alleles were associated with roughly 16,000 TCR beta sequences at a false discovery rate of 0.05 in a later analysis. A further reported finding was that TCR beta sequences accurately predicted the HLA-A and HLA-B alleles for most subjects in the first cohort. Roughly 17 rarely observed V segments, including chromosome 9 orphons, were excluded from the earlier analysis of some 590 of the donors because counts were too low. In a later analysis, most CMV-associated TCR beta chains were found to appear HLA-restricted, with HLA associations seemingly driven largely by CMV exposure. In a later analysis, TCR association rates were found to vary across HLA loci, with the most associated TCRs seen for DRB1 alleles and the fewest for HLA-C alleles. It was suggested by the authors that the approach could potentially be generalized to other disease states and immunological phenotypes. The presence/absence analyses assumed that sequencing depth was roughly uniform across donors, and that assumption may not be true. HLA typing was unavailable for some donors at each locus, so association tests used only the typed subset. Compared with the roughly 670-donor mean, donors in an Asian-associated ancestry cluster had fewer N-insertions in productive TCRs, according to a later genetic analysis. In vitro tests confirmed that a few of the cytomegalovirus-associated TCR beta chains recognize cytomegalovirus antigens. Assigning TCR associations to individual alleles was difficult when HLA alleles, especially DR and DQ, strongly co-occurred. Linkage disequilibrium might explain the correlated functional status among segregating V segments, but an unknown experimental factor could not be ruled out. CMV serostatus was the only immune exposure information available for the cohort. Compared with equally common non-associated chains, HLA-associated TCR beta chains in a later analysis were more clonally expanded and had lower generation probabilities. A cluster of highly shared sequence variants was judged likely to represent a technical artifact of the sequencing pipeline. The study gave a list of some 150 TCR beta chains associated with cytomegalovirus. Some IMGT-functional V segments, including TRBV6-2 and TRBV6-3, could not be distinguished by the 87-base-pair reads and were therefore excluded. Most TCR sequences were observed very rarely across donors, whereas some public TCRs were present in many individuals. In this cohort, only TCR beta chains were sequenced, and detectable features were limited by the absence of alpha or paired-chain data. A later analysis reported that several top co-occurrence clusters appeared linked to parvovirus B19, influenza, CMV and Epstein-Barr virus. In an earlier analysis of approximately 590 of the donors, most TCR beta V segments appeared in productive rearrangements about 90% or about 30% of the time, broadly matching IMGT annotations. An association between a missense DCLRE1C variant and V-gene and J-gene trimming of TCR beta chains was found in a later genetic analysis and replicated in an independent cohort. The classifier was reported to diagnose cytomegalovirus status with high specificity and sensitivity in both the original and validation cohorts.

The library was prepared using the immunoSEQ multiplex PCR assay. For the multiplex PCR, a mixture combining 60 forward primers for TCR Vbeta segments and 13 reverse primers for TCR Jbeta segments was used. A multiplex PCR assay on genomic DNA amplified the CDR3 region of rearranged TCR beta genes. Amplified TCR beta libraries were sequenced as 87-base-pair reads on the Illumina HiSeq System. On the study's bioinformatics: A later analysis counted tens of millions of unique TCR beta chains across the 550 to 800 repertoires, and around 12 million of these chains were shared by at least two donors. A nearest-neighbor algorithm error-corrected the raw reads and collapsed the reads into unique sequences, merging closely related sequences to remove PCR and sequencing errors. CDR3 sequences were aligned to IMGT reference sequences to assign V, D and J gene segments. For a sequence to be retained, a match of at least six nucleotides was required to both a V gene segment and a J gene segment. Rearrangements were called productive when the CDR3 lacked stop codons and stayed in frame with V and J; all others were non-productive. CDR3 was defined according to IMGT convention as the region running from the second conserved V-encoded cysteine to the conserved J-encoded phenylalanine. The earlier analysis of around 640 of the donors excluded sequences that lacked an unambiguous match to a single V gene segment. An earlier analysis of under 750 of the donors called V segments functional above 56.7% productive rearrangements and segregating when the between-donor standard deviation exceeded 5%. A statistical classification framework was built for diagnosing cytomegalovirus status from the catalog of TCR beta chain sequences. In a later analysis, TCR nucleotide sequences were compared against IMGT/GENE-DB human TR gene sequences so that V and J genes could be assigned. The TCRdist pipeline was used in a later analysis to assign CDR3 sequences and most-parsimonious VDJ recombination scenarios. A later analysis defined each TCR beta chain by its CDR3 amino acid sequence plus V-gene family, and excluded reads lacking a unique V-gene family. A later analysis removed 550 to 700 highly shared, low-generation-probability nucleotide sequences to deal with suspected cross-contamination and a sequencing artifact. A later analysis calculated a clonal expansion index for each public chain from normalized within-repertoire ranks of inferred template counts. Generation probabilities in a later analysis came from a VDJ recombination model fitted to out-of-frame rearrangements, and those results were checked against IGoR. Hypergeometric tests were used in a later analysis to score TCR-TCR, TCR-HLA and TCR-CMV co-occurrence, with a repertoire-size bias correction applied to the TCR pairs. To estimate false discovery rates, a later analysis permuted the HLA or CMV assignments 20 times. In a later analysis, co-occurring TCRs were grouped using DBSCAN, and TCRdist sequence similarity was added for clustering within HLA-allele-positive subsets. Repertoires with fewer than 30,000 or more than 120,000 public chains, plus five repertoires with anomalous nucleotide sharing, were excluded from co-occurrence clustering. This immuneACCESS table, as held by TCRdb, lists in-frame sequences with V and J called but not all clones. Of the missing ones, under half trace to an unresolved V gene in checked studies; the others have no known cause. V and J calls and clone size come straight from that table; D and trimming were deduced from the DNA. The sample contains roughly 160,000 clones, approximately 79% of them found a single time. Of the sample, around an eighth is held by the ten largest clones.

The cohort was made up of 666 healthy bone marrow donors. All cohort members were sampled while nominally healthy, although unrecorded immune exposures were likely present. The donor tested CMV seropositive, placing the donor among the 250 to 350 seropositive members of the cohort. A peripheral blood sample was provided by each donor, and peripheral blood mononuclear cells were used for TCR beta sequencing. The Qiagen DNeasy Blood Extraction Kit was used to extract genomic DNA from the blood cell samples. Rearrangement joined TRBV29-1 to TRBJ1-1; the D gene is perhaps TRBD1, from 6 matching bases. The sample comprised PBMCs. The source of this sequence is a man aged 50-60 years in good health and CMV-seropositive. The sequence in DNA is TGCAGCGTTGGGGGGCAGGTTTCGGGCACTGAAGCTTTCTTT. It codes for CSVGGQVSGTEAFF.